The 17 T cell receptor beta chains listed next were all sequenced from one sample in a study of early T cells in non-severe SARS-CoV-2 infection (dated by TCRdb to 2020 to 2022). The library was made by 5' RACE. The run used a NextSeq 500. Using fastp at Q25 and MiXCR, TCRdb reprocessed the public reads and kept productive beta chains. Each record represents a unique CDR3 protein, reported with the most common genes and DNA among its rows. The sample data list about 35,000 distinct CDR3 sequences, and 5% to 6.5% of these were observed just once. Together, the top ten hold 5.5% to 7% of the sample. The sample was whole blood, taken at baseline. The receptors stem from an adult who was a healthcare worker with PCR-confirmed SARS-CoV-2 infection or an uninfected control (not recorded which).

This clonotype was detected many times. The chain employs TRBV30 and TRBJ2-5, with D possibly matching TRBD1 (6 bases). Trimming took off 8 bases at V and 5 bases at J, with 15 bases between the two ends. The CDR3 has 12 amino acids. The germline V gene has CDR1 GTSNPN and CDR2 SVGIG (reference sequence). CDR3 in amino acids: CARGQSRETQYF. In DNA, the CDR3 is TGTGCCAGAGGACAGTCGAGGGAGACCCAGTACTTC. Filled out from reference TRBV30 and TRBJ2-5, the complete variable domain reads SQTIHQWPATLVQPVGSPLSLECTVEGTSNPNLYWYRQAAGRGLQLLFYSVGIGQISSEVPQNLSASRPQDRQFILSSKKLLLSDSGFYLCARGQSRETQYFGPGTRLLVL.

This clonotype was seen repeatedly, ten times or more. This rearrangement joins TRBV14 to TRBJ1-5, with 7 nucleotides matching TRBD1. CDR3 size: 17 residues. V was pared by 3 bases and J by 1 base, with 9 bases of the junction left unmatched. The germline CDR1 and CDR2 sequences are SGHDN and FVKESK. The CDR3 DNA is TGTGCCAGCAGCCATGGGGATGGGACAGTAAGCAATCAGCCCCAGCATTTT. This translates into CASSHGDGTVSNQPQHF.

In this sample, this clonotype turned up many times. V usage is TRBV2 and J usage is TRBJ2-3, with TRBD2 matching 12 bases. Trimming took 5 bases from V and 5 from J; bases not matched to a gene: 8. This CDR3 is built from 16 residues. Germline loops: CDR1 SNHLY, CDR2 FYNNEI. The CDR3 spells CASSPSGRGLRDTQYF. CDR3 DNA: TGTGCCAGCAGTCCTAGCGGGAGGGGCCTCCGAGATACGCAGTATTTT.

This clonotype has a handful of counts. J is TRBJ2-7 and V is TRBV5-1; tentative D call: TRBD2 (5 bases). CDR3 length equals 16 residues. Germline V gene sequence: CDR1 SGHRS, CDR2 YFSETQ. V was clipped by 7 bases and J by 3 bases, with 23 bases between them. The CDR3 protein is CASAGGPISEGYEQYV. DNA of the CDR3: TGCGCCAGCGCTGGCGGCCCTATCTCCGAGGGCTACGAGCAGTACGTC.

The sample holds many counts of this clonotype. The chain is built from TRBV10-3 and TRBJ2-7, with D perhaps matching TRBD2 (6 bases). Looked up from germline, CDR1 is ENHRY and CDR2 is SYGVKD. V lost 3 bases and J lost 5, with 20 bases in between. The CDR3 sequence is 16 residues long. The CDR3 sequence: CAISDQTRRAANEQYV. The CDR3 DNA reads TGTGCCATCAGTGACCAGACTAGGCGGGCCGCGAACGAGCAGTACGTC.

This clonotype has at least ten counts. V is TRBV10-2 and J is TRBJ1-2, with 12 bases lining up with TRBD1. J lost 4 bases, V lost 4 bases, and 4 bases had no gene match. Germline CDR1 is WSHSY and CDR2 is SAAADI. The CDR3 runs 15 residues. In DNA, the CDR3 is TGCGCCAGCAGTGGGGGACAGGGGGCGTTCTATGGCTACACCTTC. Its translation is CASSGGQGAFYGYTF.

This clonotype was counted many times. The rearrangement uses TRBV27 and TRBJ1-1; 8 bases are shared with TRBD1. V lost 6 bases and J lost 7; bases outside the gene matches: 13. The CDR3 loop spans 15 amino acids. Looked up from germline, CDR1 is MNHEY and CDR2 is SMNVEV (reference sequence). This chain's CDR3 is CASRPWAQGVGEAFF. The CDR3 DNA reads TGTGCCAGCAGGCCCTGGGCACAGGGGGTCGGTGAAGCTTTCTTT.

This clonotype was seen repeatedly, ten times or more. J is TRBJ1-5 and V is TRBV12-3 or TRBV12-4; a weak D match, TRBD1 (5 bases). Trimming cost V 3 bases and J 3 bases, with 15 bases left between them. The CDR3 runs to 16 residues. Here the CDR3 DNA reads TGTGCCAGCAGTTTGGGGCAGGGTAGGAACAATCAGCCCCAGCATTTT. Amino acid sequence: CASSLGQGRNNQPQHF.

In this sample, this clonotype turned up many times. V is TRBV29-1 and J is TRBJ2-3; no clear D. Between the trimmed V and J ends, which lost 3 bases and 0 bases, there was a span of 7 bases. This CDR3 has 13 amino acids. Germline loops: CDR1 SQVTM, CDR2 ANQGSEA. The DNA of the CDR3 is TGCAGCGTTGAGGGTGGAAGCACAGATACGCAGTATTTT. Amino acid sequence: CSVEGGSTDTQYF.

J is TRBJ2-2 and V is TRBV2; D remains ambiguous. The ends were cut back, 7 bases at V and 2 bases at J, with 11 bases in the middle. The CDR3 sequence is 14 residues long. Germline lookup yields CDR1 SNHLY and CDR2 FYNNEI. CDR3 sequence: CASKSDRNTGELFF. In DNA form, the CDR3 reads TGTGCCAGCAAGTCGGACCGAAACACCGGGGAGCTGTTTTTT.

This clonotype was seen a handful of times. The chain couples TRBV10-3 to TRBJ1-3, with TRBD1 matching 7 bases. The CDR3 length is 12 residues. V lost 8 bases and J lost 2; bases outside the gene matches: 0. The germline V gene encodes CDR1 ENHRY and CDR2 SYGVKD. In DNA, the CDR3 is TGTGCCATCGGGACAGCTGGAAACACCATATATTTT. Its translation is CAIGTAGNTIYF.

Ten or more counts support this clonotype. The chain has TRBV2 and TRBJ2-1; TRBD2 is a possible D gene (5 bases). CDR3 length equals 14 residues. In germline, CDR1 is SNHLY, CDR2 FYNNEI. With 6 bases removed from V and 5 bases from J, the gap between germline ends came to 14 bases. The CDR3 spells CASRRLPPNNEQFF. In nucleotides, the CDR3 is TGTGCCAGCAGGAGACTACCTCCTAACAATGAGCAGTTCTTC.

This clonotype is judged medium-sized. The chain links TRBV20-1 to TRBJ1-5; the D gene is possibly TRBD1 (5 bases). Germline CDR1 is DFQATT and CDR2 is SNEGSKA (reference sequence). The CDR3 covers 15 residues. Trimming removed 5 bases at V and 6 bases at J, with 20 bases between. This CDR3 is CSARPGRGGGQPQHF. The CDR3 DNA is TGCAGTGCTCGACCCGGAAGGGGTGGAGGTCAGCCCCAGCATTTT.

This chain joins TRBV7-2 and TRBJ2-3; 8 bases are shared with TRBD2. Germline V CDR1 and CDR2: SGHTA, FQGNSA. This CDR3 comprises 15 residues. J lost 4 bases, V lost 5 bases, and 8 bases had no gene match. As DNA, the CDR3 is TGTGCCAGCAGCCCCAGCGGGAGTGTCGCAGATACGCAGTATTTT. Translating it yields CASSPSGSVADTQYF. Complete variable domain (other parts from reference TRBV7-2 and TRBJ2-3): GAGVSQSPSNKVTEKGKDVELRCDPISGHTALYWYRQSLGQGLEFLIYFQGNSAPDKSGLPSDRFSAERTGGSVSTLTIQRTQQEDSAVYLCASSPSGSVADTQYFGPGTRLTVL.

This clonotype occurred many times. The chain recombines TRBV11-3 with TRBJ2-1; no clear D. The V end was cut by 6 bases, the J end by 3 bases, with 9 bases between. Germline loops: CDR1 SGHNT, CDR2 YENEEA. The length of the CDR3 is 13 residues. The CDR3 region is CASRPPSYNEQFF. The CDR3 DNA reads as TGTGCCAGCAGGCCACCTAGCTACAATGAGCAGTTCTTC.

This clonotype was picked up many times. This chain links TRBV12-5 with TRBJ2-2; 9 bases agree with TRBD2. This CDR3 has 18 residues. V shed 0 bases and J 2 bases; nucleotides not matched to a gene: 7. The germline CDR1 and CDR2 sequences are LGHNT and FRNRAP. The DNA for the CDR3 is TGTGCTAGTGGTTTGGTTCTAGCGGGACCCGGTAACACCGGGGAGCTGTTTTTT. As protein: CASGLVLAGPGNTGELFF.

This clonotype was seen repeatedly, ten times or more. The CDR3 sequence is CASSYSRLQNEQFF. The CDR3 DNA reads as TGTGCCAGCAGTTACTCTAGACTACAAAATGAGCAGTTCTTC. The J gene is TRBJ2-1, the V gene TRBV6-5, with D possibly TRBD2 on 5 matching bases. The germline V gene has CDR1 MNHEY and CDR2 SVGAGI. Between the trimmed V and J ends, which lost 0 bases and 7 bases, there was a span of 10 bases. The CDR3 is made up of 14 amino acids.